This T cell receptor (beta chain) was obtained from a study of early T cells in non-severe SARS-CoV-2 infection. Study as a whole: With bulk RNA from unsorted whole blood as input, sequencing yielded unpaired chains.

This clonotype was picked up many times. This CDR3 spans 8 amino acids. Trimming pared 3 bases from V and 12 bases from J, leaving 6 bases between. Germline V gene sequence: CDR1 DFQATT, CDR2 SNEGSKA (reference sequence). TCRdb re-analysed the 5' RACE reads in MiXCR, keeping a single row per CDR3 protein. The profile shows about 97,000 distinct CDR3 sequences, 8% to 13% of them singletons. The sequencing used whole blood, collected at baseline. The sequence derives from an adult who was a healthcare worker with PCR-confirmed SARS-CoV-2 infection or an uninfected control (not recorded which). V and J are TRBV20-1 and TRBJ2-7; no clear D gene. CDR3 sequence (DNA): TGCAGTGCTAGGGGGTGGTACTTC. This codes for CSARGWYF.